These 14 T cell receptor beta chains originate from one sample sequenced in a study of OX40 agonist ivuxolimab in advanced cancers. Here immunoSEQ multiplex PCR was the method, and the copy in TCRdb shows in-frame clones only, minus some. The table lists approximately 59,000 clones, about 81% of them singletons. This specimen was CD4+ or CD8+ T cells sorted from blood, taken in a trial of the OX40 agonist ivuxolimab. These receptor sequences come from an adult with an advanced solid tumor such as melanoma, head and neck, liver or kidney cancer.

The V gene is TRBV11-2, the J gene TRBJ2-3; 12 bases match TRBD2. CDR1 and CDR2 from the germline V gene are SGHAT and FQNNGV. This CDR3 has 15 residues. Germline trimming cut 7 bases from V and 4 bases from J; bases unmatched to any gene: 6. In nucleotides, the CDR3 is TGTGCCAGCACCCGGACTAGCGGGGCCCCAGATACGCAGTATTTT. Residues: CASTRTSGAPDTQYF.

This chain links TRBV5-1 with TRBJ2-1; TRBD2 is a possible D gene (6 bases). Germline lookup yields CDR1 SGHRS and CDR2 YFSETQ. The CDR3 spans 17 residues. V lost 1 base, J lost 0 bases, and 14 bases lay in between. CDR3 sequence: CASSLPHIAVSYNEQFF. CDR3 in DNA: TGCGCCAGCAGCTTGCCCCATATAGCGGTCTCCTACAATGAGCAGTTCTTC.

The V and J genes are TRBV10-3 and TRBJ1-5; D might be TRBD1 (5 bases). In germline, CDR1 is ENHRY, CDR2 SYGVKD. This CDR3 is built from 15 residues. The germline V and J ends were trimmed by 0 bases and 6 bases, with 12 bases remaining between them. CDR3: CAISESTGAGQPQHF. The CDR3 coding sequence is TGTGCCATCAGTGAGTCGACCGGGGCGGGTCAGCCCCAGCATTTT.

V is TRBV4-2 and J is TRBJ2-7; possible D gene TRBD1, 6 bases. The germline gives CDR1 LGHNA, CDR2 YNFKEQ. The CDR3 loop spans 14 amino acids. Trimming removed 1 base at V and 4 bases at J, with 11 bases between. CDR3 residues: CASSQVGQTYEQYF. The CDR3 DNA reads as TGTGCCAGCAGCCAAGTCGGACAGACATACGAGCAGTACTTC.

The CDR3 loop reads CASRRGRLAGANTGELFF. CDR3 sequence (DNA): TGTGCCAGCAGGAGGGGCCGACTAGCGGGGGCGAACACCGGGGAGCTGTTTTTT. The chain couples TRBV2 to TRBJ2-2; 12 bases agree with TRBD2. V shed 6 bases and J 0 bases; nucleotides not matched to a gene: 8. Germline V lookup: CDR1 SNHLY, CDR2 FYNNEI. The CDR3 contains 18 residues.

The chain combines TRBV9 with TRBJ2-2; D is perhaps TRBD1 (5 bases). The CDR3 has 15 amino acids. Germline V gives CDR1 SGDLS, CDR2 YYNGEE. V was cut by 3 bases and J by 6 bases, with 15 bases left in between. DNA for the CDR3: TGTGCCAGCAGCGATCGGCAGGGTCGGTCCGGGGAGCTGTTTTTT. As protein: CASSDRQGRSGELFF. Variable domain in full (rest from reference TRBV9 and TRBJ2-2): DSGVTQTPKHLITATGQRVTLRCSPRSGDLSVYWYQQSLDQGLQFLIQYYNGEERAKGNILERFSAQQFPDLHSELNLSSLELGDSALYFCASSDRQGRSGELFFGEGSRLTVL.

The V gene is TRBV12-5, the J gene TRBJ2-5; 9 bases are a match to TRBD1. The CDR3 loop spans 16 amino acids. Trimming removed 6 bases from V and 4 bases from J; junction bases left unmatched: 12. From germline, CDR1 is LGHNT and CDR2 FRNRAP. The CDR3: CASGPRGGTGIETQYF. In DNA, the CDR3 is TGTGCTAGTGGACCAAGGGGAGGGACAGGGATAGAGACCCAGTACTTC.

The chain is built from TRBV14 and TRBJ2-2; 13 bases agree with TRBD2. Germline V gene lookup returns CDR1 SGHDN and CDR2 FVKESK. J was trimmed by 0 bases and V by 4 bases; bases with no gene match: 8. The CDR3 spans 19 residues. CDR3 bases: TGTGCCAGCAGCCGGTACAAAGGGACTAGCGGGACGAACACCGGGGAGCTGTTTTTT. Amino acid sequence: CASSRYKGTSGTNTGELFF.

The chain carries TRBV6-1 and TRBJ2-5; D perhaps matches TRBD2 (6 bases). Trimming removed 5 bases at V and 2 bases at J, with 12 bases between. CDR1 is MNHNS and CDR2 is SASEGT in the germline V gene. This CDR3 is 14 amino acids long. The CDR3 DNA reads TGTGCCAGCAGTCCCGGGAGCAGGCAAGAGACCCAGTACTTC. Its protein product is CASSPGSRQETQYF.

This clone was seen more than once but under ten times. The J gene is TRBJ2-1, the V gene TRBV10-3, with 9 nucleotides matching TRBD1. CDR1 and CDR2 (germline): ENHRY, SYGVKD. This CDR3 comprises 13 residues. V dropped 1 base and J dropped 13; count of bases not matched to a gene: 5. The DNA for the CDR3 is TGTGCCATCAGTGAGTTAGATACAGGGGGCCAGTTCTTC. Its translation is CAISELDTGGQFF.

The chain uses TRBV6-1 and TRBJ2-2; D gene uncertain. Germline loops: CDR1 MNHNS, CDR2 SASEGT. V lost 8 bases to trimming and J lost 4 bases, with 11 bases between them. This CDR3 region has 13 residues. CDR3 region: CASAPSLTGELFF. CDR3 in DNA: TGTGCCAGCGCTCCCAGCCTCACCGGGGAGCTGTTTTTT.

This chain joins TRBV25-1 and TRBJ2-3; possible D gene TRBD2, 5 bases. Germline V gene lookup returns CDR1 MGHDK and CDR2 SYGVNS. V lost 3 bases and J 5 bases, leaving 12 bases between the germline ends. The CDR3 consists of 14 residues. CDR3 coding DNA: TGTGCCAGCAGTGACCACCTACGGGGAGATACGCAGTATTTT. It codes for CASSDHLRGDTQYF.

The gene calls are TRBV19 and TRBJ1-5, with D unresolved. Per germline, CDR1 LNHDA and CDR2 SQIVND (reference sequence). Trimming pared 5 bases from V and 2 bases from J, leaving 10 bases between. The CDR3 is 14 amino acids. CDR3 in amino acids: CASSEHRGNQPQHF. CDR3 nucleotide sequence: TGTGCCAGTAGTGAACATAGAGGCAATCAGCCCCAGCATTTT.

The rearrangement links TRBV2 to TRBJ1-3, with D unclear. This CDR3 has 16 residues. The germline V gene has CDR1 SNHLY and CDR2 FYNNEI. The V end lost 5 bases, the J end lost 2 bases, and 16 bases lay between the germline ends. The CDR3 here is CASSIRQAGTGNTIYF. CDR3 nucleotides: TGTGCCAGCAGTATAAGGCAGGCTGGCACTGGAAACACCATATATTTT.